Below are 14 T cell receptor beta chains sequenced from a single sample in a study of shared clonotypes between healthy human individuals. Repertoires were generated with immunoSEQ multiplex PCR, while TCRdb's copy carries only in-frame clones and drops some. The data contain about 460,000 clones, around 77% of them seen just once; the ten biggest clones take up 12%. Sequenced input: PBMCs. These receptors all stem from a woman in her thirties or forties in good health. Some clones in this sample may be carry-over from other donors' samples.

The chain links TRBV18 to TRBJ2-5; possibly TRBD2 for D (6 bases). Germline V gene lookup returns CDR1 KGHSH and CDR2 LQKENI. CDR3 size: 13 residues. V lost 3 bases and J 3 bases, leaving 8 bases between the germline ends. CDR3: CASSPRREETQYF. CDR3 nucleotides: TGTGCCAGCTCACCTAGGAGGGAAGAGACCCAGTACTTC.

As concerns this clone: Other DNA variants within this sample encode the same CDR3. The chain is built from TRBV29-1 and TRBJ1-2, with 9 bases aligning to TRBD1. The CDR3 length is 14 residues. V gave up 4 bases and J gave up 0 bases; unmatched junction bases: 3. Germline CDR1 SQVTM, CDR2 ANQGSEA. The CDR3 nucleotides are TGCAGCGTTGGCCGACAGGGGGCTAACTATGGCTACACCTTC. This gives the protein CSVGRQGANYGYTF.

The V gene is TRBV7-2, the J gene TRBJ1-1; the D gene is possibly TRBD1 (5 bases). From germline, CDR1 is SGHTA and CDR2 FQGNSA. V was cut by 0 bases and J by 8 bases, with 16 bases left in between. This CDR3 spans 15 amino acids. In DNA, the CDR3 is TGTGCCAGCAGCTTAGCGTACGCTCTGGGGGTGGAAGCTTTCTTT. Amino acid sequence: CASSLAYALGVEAFF.

The V call is TRBV4-2, the J call TRBJ2-1, with D possibly being TRBD1 or TRBD2 (5 bases each). The ends were cut back, 4 bases at V and 2 bases at J, with 18 bases in the middle. The CDR3 runs 17 residues. Germline assignment: CDR1 LGHNA and CDR2 YNFKEQ. Here the CDR3 DNA reads TGTGCCAGCAGCCGGGGGTCCGGGAACCTGGCCTACAATGAGCAGTTCTTC. Its protein is CASSRGSGNLAYNEQFF.

This chain uses TRBV29-1 with TRBJ1-1; D might be TRBD1 (5 bases). Trimming cost V 7 bases and J 1 base, with 13 bases left between them. Germline CDR1 is SQVTM and CDR2 is ANQGSEA. The CDR3 runs 13 residues. The CDR3 DNA is TGCAGCGCCCAGACAGATCAGAACACTGAAGCTTTCTTT. It encodes CSAQTDQNTEAFF.

This chain joins TRBV19 and TRBJ1-5, with a possible D match to TRBD1 (5 bases). CDR1 is LNHDA and CDR2 is SQIVND in the germline V gene (reference sequence). This CDR3 is built from 15 residues. Trimming stripped 3 bases from V and 4 bases from J, with 13 bases between. CDR3 in amino acids: CASSILQGENQPQHF. CDR3 in DNA: TGTGCCAGTAGTATCTTGCAGGGCGAAAATCAGCCCCAGCATTTT.

V is TRBV4-2 and J is TRBJ2-5; D not certain. The germline V gene has CDR1 LGHNA and CDR2 YNFKEQ. The CDR3 consists of 14 residues. V was cut by 1 base and J by 3 bases, with 9 bases left in between. CDR3 in amino acids: CASSQARAEETQYF. The CDR3 DNA reads TGTGCCAGCAGCCAAGCTCGGGCTGAAGAGACCCAGTACTTC.

There are a few counts of this clone. V and J are TRBV5-1 and TRBJ2-3; D might be TRBD1 or TRBD2, each matching 5 bases. With 4 bases removed from V and 5 bases from J, the gap between germline ends came to 8 bases. The CDR3 consists of 12 residues. CDR1 and CDR2 (germline): SGHRS, YFSETQ. CDR3 DNA: TGCGCCAGCAGCCGGGACGGAGATACGCAGTATTTT. This encodes CASSRDGDTQYF.

This clone has only a few counts. Other nucleotide sequences from this sample produce the same CDR3. This sequence joins TRBV11-2 and TRBJ2-5; D perhaps matches TRBD2 (6 bases). The V gene lost 0 bases and the J gene lost 1 base, with 6 bases spanning the gap. The CDR3 has 14 amino acids. Germline values: CDR1 SGHAT, CDR2 FQNNGV. The chain's CDR3 is CASSLERGQETQYF. DNA for the CDR3: TGTGCCAGCAGCTTAGAGCGGGGCCAAGAGACCCAGTACTTC. Full variable domain (rest looked up from reference TRBV11-2 and TRBJ2-5): EAGVAQSPRYKIIEKRQSVAFWCNPISGHATLYWYQQILGQGPKLLIQFQNNGVVDDSQLPKDRFSAERLKGVDSTLKIQPAKLEDSAVYLCASSLERGQETQYFGPGTRLLVL.

This clone showed up just a few times. J is TRBJ1-5 and V is TRBV19; a possible D gene is TRBD1 (6 bases). V was cut by 8 bases and J by 7 bases, with 15 bases left in between. The CDR3 loop spans 13 amino acids. Germline values: CDR1 LNHDA, CDR2 SQIVND (reference sequence). The CDR3 DNA is TGTGCCAGTGGACCAGGGGTCCGCCAGCCCCAGCATTTT. Translation gives CASGPGVRQPQHF.

Concerning this clone itself: Only one base separates this from a far larger clonotype, so it likely reflects a read error. J is TRBJ2-2 and V is TRBV18; weak D call: TRBD1 (5 bases). This CDR3 contains 15 residues. The V end was cut by 2 bases, the J end by 0 bases, with 7 bases between. Germline CDR1 and CDR2: KGHSH and LQKENI. The CDR3 DNA reads as TGTGCCAGCTCACCATCGACAGCGAACACCGGGGAGCTGTTTTTT. It specifies CASSPSTANTGELFF.

The V gene is TRBV19, the J gene TRBJ1-1; 10 bases agree with TRBD1. The CDR3 loop spans 14 amino acids. V lost 6 bases to trimming and J lost 4 bases; unmatched junction nucleotides: 5. Germline V gene sequence: CDR1 LNHDA, CDR2 SQIVND (reference sequence). DNA of the CDR3: TGTGCCAGTAGGGGCGGACAGGGGGTCACTGAAGCTTTCTTT. Protein sequence: CASRGGQGVTEAFF.

This clone was observed a handful of times. The chain carries TRBV5-4 and TRBJ2-5; TRBD2 matches 7 bases. Germline loops: CDR1 SGHNT, CDR2 YYREEE (reference sequence). Trimming at V came to 0 bases and at J to 5 bases, leaving 4 bases not matched to a gene. The CDR3 runs to 14 residues. CDR3 nucleotides: TGTGCCAGCAGCTTGGTCGCGGGAGTCGAGACCCAGTACTTC. It encodes CASSLVAGVETQYF. Full variable domain (rest looked up from reference TRBV5-4 and TRBJ2-5): ETGVTQSPTHLIKTRGQQVTLRCSSQSGHNTVSWYQQALGQGPQFIFQYYREEENGRGNFPPRFSGLQFPNYSSELNVNALELDDSALYLCASSLVAGVETQYFGPGTRLLVL.

This clone has just one count. The chain joins TRBV6-5 to TRBJ2-1, with a possible D match to TRBD1 (5 bases). V dropped 1 base and J dropped 5 bases, with 6 bases sitting between them. Germline loops: CDR1 MNHEY, CDR2 SVGAGI. The CDR3 has 13 amino acids. In DNA form, the CDR3 reads TGTGCCAGCAGTTACTTGGACAACAATGAGCAGTTCTTC. It specifies CASSYLDNNEQFF.